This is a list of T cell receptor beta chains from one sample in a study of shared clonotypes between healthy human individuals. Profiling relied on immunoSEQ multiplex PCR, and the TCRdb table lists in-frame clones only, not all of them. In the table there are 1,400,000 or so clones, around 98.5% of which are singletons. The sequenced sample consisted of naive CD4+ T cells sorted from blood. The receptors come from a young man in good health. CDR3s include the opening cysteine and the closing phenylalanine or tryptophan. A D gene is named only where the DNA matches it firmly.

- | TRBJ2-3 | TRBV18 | CASIGRTNTDTQYF
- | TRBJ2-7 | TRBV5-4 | CASSLAVGTYEQYF
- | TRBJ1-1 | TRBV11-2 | CASSLVGGPTEAFF
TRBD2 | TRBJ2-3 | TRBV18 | CASSPLSGRSYNSDTQYF
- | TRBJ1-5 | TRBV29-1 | CSVVERGSSNQPQHF
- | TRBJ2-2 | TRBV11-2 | CASSFNRGAGELFF
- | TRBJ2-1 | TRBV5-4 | CASSLGGDTFYNEQFF
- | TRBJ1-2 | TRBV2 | CASSAIANYGYTF
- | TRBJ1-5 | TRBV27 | CASSPRGGEPQHF
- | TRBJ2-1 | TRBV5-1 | CASSLDAGSYNEQFF
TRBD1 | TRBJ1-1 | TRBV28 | CASESGGFSEAFF
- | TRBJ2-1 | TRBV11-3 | CASSFSGQPNEQFF
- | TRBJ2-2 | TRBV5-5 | CASSPSTNTGELFF
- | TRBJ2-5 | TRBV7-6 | CASSAGLGVGQETQYF
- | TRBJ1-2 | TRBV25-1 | CASSDPLRPYGYTF
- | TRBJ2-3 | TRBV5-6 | CASSLRGSGSVTDTQYF
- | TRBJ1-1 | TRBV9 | CASSVDIMGTTNTEAFF
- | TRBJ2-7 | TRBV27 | CASSLYPRPGPYEQYF
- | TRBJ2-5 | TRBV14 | CASSHIIQETQYF
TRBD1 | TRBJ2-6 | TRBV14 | CASSYRDRASGANVLTF
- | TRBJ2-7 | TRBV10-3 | CAIRGNFYEQYF
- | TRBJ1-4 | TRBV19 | CASSSAGRVTNEKLFF
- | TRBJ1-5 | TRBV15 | CATSRDQGSQPQHF
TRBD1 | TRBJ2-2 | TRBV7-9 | CAMTWGQKNTGELFF
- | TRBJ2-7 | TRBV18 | CASSPTGPSSYEQYF
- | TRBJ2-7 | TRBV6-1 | CASRGFTTAYEQYF
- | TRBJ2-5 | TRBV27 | CASSPDRETQYF
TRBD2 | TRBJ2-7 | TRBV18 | CASSLGGGDSEQYF
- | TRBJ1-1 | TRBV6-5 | CASSWGPPRTEAFF
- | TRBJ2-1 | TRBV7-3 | CASSLSVDFAADNEQFF
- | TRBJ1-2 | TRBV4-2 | CASSQDGRANYGYTF
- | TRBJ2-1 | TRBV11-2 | CASSPRTPLVAGQFF
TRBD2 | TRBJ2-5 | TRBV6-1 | CASRRLAGETQYF
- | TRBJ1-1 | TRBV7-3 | CASSLVGRIGDTEAFF
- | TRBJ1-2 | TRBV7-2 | CASSLARLGNYGYTF
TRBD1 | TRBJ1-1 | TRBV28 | CASSQMTGKAFF
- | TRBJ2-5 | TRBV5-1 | CASSLLREETQYF
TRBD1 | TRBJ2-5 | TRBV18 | CASSLGQISLETQYF
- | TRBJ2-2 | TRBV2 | CASTEWTRTGELFF
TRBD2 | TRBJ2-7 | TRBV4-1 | CASSPWGLAGAEQYF
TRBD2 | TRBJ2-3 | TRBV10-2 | CASSEGTSGRTDTQYF
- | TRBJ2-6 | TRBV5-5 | CASSVTVGSGANVLTF
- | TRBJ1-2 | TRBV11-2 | CASSLGYGYTF
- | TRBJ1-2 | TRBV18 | CASSRPVGQGPYYGYTF